This T cell receptor (beta chain) was observed in a study of shared clonotypes between healthy human individuals. Method: immunoSEQ multiplex PCR; TCRdb's copy keeps in-frame clones and lacks some. The sample contains more than 1,200,000 clones, about 98.5% of which appear only once. V gave up 3 bases and J gave up 0 bases, with 14 bases separating them. The germline V gene encodes CDR1 KGHSH and CDR2 LQKENI. The length of the CDR3 is 17 residues. The V and J genes are TRBV18 and TRBJ2-2; weak D call: TRBD2 (6 bases). The sequence derives from a man under 40 in good health. What was sequenced was naive CD4+ T cells sorted from blood. The subset here: CD45RA+ positively selected. CDR3: CASSPWVGEANTGELFF. CDR3 sequence (DNA): TGTGCCAGCTCACCTTGGGTCGGGGAGGCGAACACCGGGGAGCTGTTTTTT.